Below, 6 T cell receptor beta chains from the same sample are listed, as sequenced in a study of control samples from healthy donors and cancer patients. Sequenced by immunoSEQ multiplex PCR; TCRdb stores in-frame clones only, minus some. The repertoire holds 95,000 to 150,000 clones, with around 87% as singletons. Specimen: blood. These receptor sequences come from a man aged 55-75 years in good health.

The genes are TRBV28 and TRBJ1-5; 10 nucleotides line up with TRBD1. Germline V gene lookup returns CDR1 MDHEN and CDR2 SYDVKM. The CDR3 has 20 residues. V lost 2 bases and J lost 4; bases outside the gene matches: 17. This chain's CDR3 is CASSLVVGGQGNWANQPQHF. The CDR3 nucleotides are TGTGCCAGCAGTTTAGTTGTCGGGGGACAGGGGAACTGGGCTAATCAGCCCCAGCATTTT. The full variable domain, completed using reference TRBV28 and TRBJ1-5, is DVKVTQSSRYLVKRTGEKVFLECVQDMDHENMFWYRQDPGLGLRLIYFSYDVKMKEKGDIPEGYSVSREKKERFSLILESASTNQTSMYLCASSLVVGGQGNWANQPQHFGDGTRLSIL.

This chain joins TRBV7-8 and TRBJ2-1; 9 bases map to TRBD2. Germline V gives CDR1 SGHVS, CDR2 FQNEAQ. Trimming cost V 5 bases and J 8 bases; bases outside gene matches: 13. The CDR3 spans 16 residues. In DNA, the CDR3 is TGTGCCAGCAGCGAGGGGAGGCGGGGGGGCCTGTATGAGCAGTTCTTC. Its translation: CASSEGRRGGLYEQFF.

To note about this clone: This specimen includes other DNA sequences encoding the same CDR3. The J gene is TRBJ2-3, the V gene TRBV11-2; D is undetermined. The CDR3 is made up of 12 amino acids. Germline lookup yields CDR1 SGHAT and CDR2 FQNNGV. V was clipped by 1 base and J by 4 bases, with 3 bases between them. This chain's CDR3 is CASSLVADTQYF. As DNA, the CDR3 is TGTGCCAGCAGCTTAGTAGCAGATACGCAGTATTTT.

Here the CDR3 reads CAWRMGGYETEAFF. CDR3 nucleotides: TGTGCCTGGAGGATGGGGGGTTATGAGACTGAAGCTTTCTTT. This chain joins TRBV30 and TRBJ1-1, with D perhaps TRBD1 (5 bases). The CDR3 is 14 amino acids. The germline V gene encodes CDR1 GTSNPN and CDR2 SVGIG (reference sequence). The V and J ends lost 3 bases and 5 bases respectively, with 16 bases between them.

The rearrangement uses TRBV15 and TRBJ2-2; perhaps TRBD2 as D (6 bases). Trimming removed 0 bases at V and 1 base at J, with 9 bases between. The CDR3 spans 16 residues. Germline V gene sequence: CDR1 LNHNV, CDR2 YYDKDF (reference sequence). CDR3 region: CATSRDYSGNTGELFF. The CDR3 DNA sequence: TGTGCCACCAGCAGAGATTATAGCGGGAACACCGGGGAGCTGTTTTTT.

The rearrangement links TRBV2 to TRBJ1-1; unclear D gene. Germline CDR1 and CDR2: SNHLY and FYNNEI. Trimming removed 5 bases from V and 4 bases from J, with 14 bases in between. This CDR3 has 14 residues. The CDR3 sequence is CASSPVYTITEAFF. The CDR3 DNA is TGTGCCAGCAGTCCCGTTTACACCATCACTGAAGCTTTCTTT.